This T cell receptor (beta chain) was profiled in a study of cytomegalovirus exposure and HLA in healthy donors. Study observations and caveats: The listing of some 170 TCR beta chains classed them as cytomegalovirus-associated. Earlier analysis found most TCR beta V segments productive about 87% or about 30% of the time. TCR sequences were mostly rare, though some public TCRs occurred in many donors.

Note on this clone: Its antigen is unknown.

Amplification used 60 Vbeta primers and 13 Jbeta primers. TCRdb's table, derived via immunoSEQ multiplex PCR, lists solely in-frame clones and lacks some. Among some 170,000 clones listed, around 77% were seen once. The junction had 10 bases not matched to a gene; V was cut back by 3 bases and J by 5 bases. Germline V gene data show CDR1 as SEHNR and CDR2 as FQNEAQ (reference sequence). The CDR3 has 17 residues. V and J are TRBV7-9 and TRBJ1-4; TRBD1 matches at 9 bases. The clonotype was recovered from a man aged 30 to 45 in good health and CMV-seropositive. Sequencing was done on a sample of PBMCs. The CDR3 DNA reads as TGTGCCAGCAGCTTGAAGGGACAGGGTGGGCGCAATGAAAAACTGTTTTTT. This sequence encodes CASSLKGQGGRNEKLFF.